This TCR beta chain is from a study of blood T cell repertoires in COVID-19. Study-level information: Acute and convalescent COVID-19 specimens originated in the United States, Italy and Spain.

Per the authors' pipeline: Reference gene primer amplification in the assay estimated nucleated cell counts. Produced via immunoSEQ multiplex PCR; TCRdb's table is partial and in-frame only. That table supplies the V and J calls and clone size; D and trimming were determined from the DNA. In the table there are approximately 200,000 clones, roughly 88% of which are singletons. This clonotype was sampled from a young woman with acute or convalescent COVID-19. Source material: peripheral blood.

DNA for the CDR3: TGCGCCAGCAGCCATGGACTCTACAATGAGCAGTTCTTC. Its translation: CASSHGLYNEQFF. The chain joins TRBV5-1 to TRBJ2-1; the D gene is possibly TRBD2 (5 bases). Germline V gene data show CDR1 as SGHRS and CDR2 as YFSETQ. Between the trimmed V and J ends, which lost 4 bases and 3 bases, there was a span of 8 bases. The CDR3 runs 13 residues.